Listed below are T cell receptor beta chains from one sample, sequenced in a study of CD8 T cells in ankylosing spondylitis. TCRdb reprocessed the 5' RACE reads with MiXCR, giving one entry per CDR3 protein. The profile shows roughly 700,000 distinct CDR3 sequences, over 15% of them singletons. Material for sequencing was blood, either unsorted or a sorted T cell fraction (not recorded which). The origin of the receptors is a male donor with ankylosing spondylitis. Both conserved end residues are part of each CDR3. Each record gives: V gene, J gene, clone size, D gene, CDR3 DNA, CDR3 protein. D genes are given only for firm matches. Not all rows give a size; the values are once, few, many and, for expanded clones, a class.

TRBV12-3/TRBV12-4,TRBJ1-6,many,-,TGTGCCAGCAGTCAGCGGGAAAATTCACCCCTCCACTTT,CASSQRENSPLHF
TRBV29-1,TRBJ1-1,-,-,TGCAGCGTTGGGGCAGGCCATCTGAACACTGAAGCTTTCTTT,CSVGAGHLNTEAFF
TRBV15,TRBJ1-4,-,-,TGTGCCACCAGCAGAGGGGACGGACATGAAAAACTGTTTTTT,CATSRGDGHEKLFF
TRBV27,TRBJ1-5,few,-,TGTGCCAGCAGTTGGGGGCTTAATCAGCCCCAGCATTTT,CASSWGLNQPQHF
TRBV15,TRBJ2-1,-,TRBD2,TGTGCCACCAGCCCCAGACTAGCGGGAACCGGGAATGAGCAGTTCTTC,CATSPRLAGTGNEQFF
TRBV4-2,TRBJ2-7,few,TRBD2,TGTGCCAGCAGCCAACAGACGGGGGGGGCCTACGAGCAGTACTTC,CASSQQTGGAYEQYF
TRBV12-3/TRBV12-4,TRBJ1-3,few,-,TGTGCCAGCAGTTTCGCGTTCTCTGGAAACACCATATATTTT,CASSFAFSGNTIYF
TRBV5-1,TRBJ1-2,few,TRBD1,TGCGCCAGCAGCAAGGACAGGGGTGATGGCTACACCTTC,CASSKDRGDGYTF
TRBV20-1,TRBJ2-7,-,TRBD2,TGCAGTGCTAGGGAAGTAGCGGGAGCCAATCATGAGTACTTC,CSAREVAGANHEYF
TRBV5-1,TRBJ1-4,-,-,TGCGCCAGCAGCTTGTCCTCGTGGGGCGAAAAACTGTTTTTT,CASSLSSWGEKLFF
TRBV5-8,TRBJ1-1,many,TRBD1,TGTGCCAGCAGCTTCCAGGGACAGGGGGGTCCTGAAGCTTTCTTT,CASSFQGQGGPEAFF
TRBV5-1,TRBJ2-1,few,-,TGCGCCAGCAGACTGACACACGAACCCGAGCAGTTCTTC,CASRLTHEPEQFF
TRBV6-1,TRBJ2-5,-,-,TGTGCCAGCACCTACGGCACTAGTACAAAAGAGACCCAGTACTTC,CASTYGTSTKETQYF
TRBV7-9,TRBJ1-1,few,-,TGTGCCAGCGAATACAGAGAGCTAACTGAAGCTTTCTTT,CASEYRELTEAFF
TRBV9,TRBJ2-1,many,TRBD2,TGTGCCAGCAGCTCCGGGACTAGCGGGAGTCGAGGCGATGAGCAGTTCTTC,CASSSGTSGSRGDEQFF
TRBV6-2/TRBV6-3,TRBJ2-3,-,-,TGTGCCAGCAGTTACTCCCGGACTCCGCTCACAGATACGCAGTATTTT,CASSYSRTPLTDTQYF
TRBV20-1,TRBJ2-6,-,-,TGCAGTGCTAGAGCGCAAGAGGGAACTGGGGCCAACGTCCTGACTTTC,CSARAQEGTGANVLTF
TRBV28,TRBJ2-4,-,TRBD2,TGTGCCAGCAGTTTATTCCCCTTAGCGGGAGGGCCCGTGGCCAAAAACATTCAGTACTTC,CASSLFPLAGGPVAKNIQYF
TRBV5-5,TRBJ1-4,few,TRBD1,TGTGCCAGCAGCTTACAGGGGGGAAGCTTATCTGAAAAACTGTTTTTT,CASSLQGGSLSEKLFF
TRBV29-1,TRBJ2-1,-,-,TGCAGCGTTGCCCGCGGGGGCTACTACAATGAGCAGTTCTTC,CSVARGGYYNEQFF
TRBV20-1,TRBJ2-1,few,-,TGCAGTGCTAGAGATCGGATAAGCTCCTACAATGAGCAGTTCTTC,CSARDRISSYNEQFF
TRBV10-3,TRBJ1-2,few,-,TGTGCCATCAGTGTGGCGCAGGCGAAGATCGGCTACACCTTC,CAISVAQAKIGYTF
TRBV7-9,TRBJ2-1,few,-,TGTGCCAGCAGCTTAAGCCCCGCGGCTAGCGCCTACAATGAGCAGTTCTTC,CASSLSPAASAYNEQFF
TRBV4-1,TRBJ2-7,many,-,TGCGCCAGCAGCCTGGGTGGCGGGGGCCTCGAGCAGTACTTC,CASSLGGGGLEQYF
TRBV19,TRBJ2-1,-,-,TGTGCCAGTAGTATTAGGCCAGCGCCCGCCGGGGAGCAGTTCTTC,CASSIRPAPAGEQFF
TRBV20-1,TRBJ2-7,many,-,TGCAGTGCCAAACCCGCGAACTCCTACGAGCAGTACTTC,CSAKPANSYEQYF
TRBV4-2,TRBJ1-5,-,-,TGTGCCAGCAGCTACGAGGGCGGTATTGTAGGCAATCAGCCCCAGCATTTT,CASSYEGGIVGNQPQHF
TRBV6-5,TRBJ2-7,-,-,TGTGCCAGCACCTACTCCTCGACTTCCCCAGACGAGCAGTACTTC,CASTYSSTSPDEQYF
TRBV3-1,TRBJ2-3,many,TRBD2,TGTGCCAGCAGCCAAGATAGACTAGCGGGGGTCGATACGCAGTATTTT,CASSQDRLAGVDTQYF
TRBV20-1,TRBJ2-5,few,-,TGCAGTGCTAGAGGGTGGAAGCAAGAGACCCAGTACTTC,CSARGWKQETQYF
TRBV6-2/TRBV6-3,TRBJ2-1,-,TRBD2,TGTGCCAGCACAAGCGGACTAGCGGCTAACAATGAGCAGTTCTTC,CASTSGLAANNEQFF
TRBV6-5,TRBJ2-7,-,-,TGTGCCAGCAGTTACAGTGAATCCTACGAGCAGTACTTC,CASSYSESYEQYF
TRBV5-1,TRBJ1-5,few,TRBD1,TGCGCCAGCAGCTTAGTCCCCTTAGGGGACAGTCTCGTTCAGCCCCAGCATTTT,CASSLVPLGDSLVQPQHF